Listed here are 20 T cell receptor beta chains from one sample, sequenced in a study of graft-versus-host responses after intestinal transplantation. Sequenced by immunoSEQ multiplex PCR; TCRdb stores in-frame clones only, minus some. The data show about 97,000 clones, more than 80% seen once. The material was PBMCs, obtained 450 to 480 days after intestinal transplant. These receptors all stem from a human patient who received an intestinal transplant, so some T cells may come from the graft donor.

The chain is built from TRBV29-1 and TRBJ1-6, with D possibly being TRBD1 (5 bases). V dropped 5 bases and J dropped 7 bases, with 12 bases sitting between them. Germline lookup yields CDR1 SQVTM and CDR2 ANQGSEA. CDR3 size: 13 residues. The CDR3 bases are TGCAGCGTTCGGACACTAGTAAATTCACCCCTCCACTTT. This codes for CSVRTLVNSPLHF.

This clone has a single count. This chain uses TRBV5-1 with TRBJ1-2; D remains ambiguous. V shed 1 base and J shed 8 bases, with 15 bases lying between them. The germline gives CDR1 SGHRS, CDR2 YFSETQ. This CDR3 comprises 14 residues. CDR3 sequence: CASSLNGVRRGYTF. The CDR3 nucleotides read TGCGCCAGCAGCTTGAACGGGGTTAGGCGGGGCTACACCTTC.

The V and J genes are TRBV4-1 and TRBJ2-5, with TRBD2 matching over 10 bases. In germline, CDR1 is MGHRA, CDR2 YSYEKL. The CDR3 contains 18 residues. With V trimmed by 0 bases and J by 3 bases, 10 bases remained unmatched. As DNA, the CDR3 is TGCGCCAGCAGCCAAGATCAGGGGGCTAGCGGGGGAAAAGAGACCCAGTACTTC. This sequence encodes CASSQDQGASGGKETQYF.

The rearrangement uses TRBV6-4 and TRBJ2-3, with 10 bases lining up with TRBD2. Germline lookup yields CDR1 MRHNA and CDR2 SNTAGT. The length of the CDR3 is 15 residues. J lost 1 base, V lost 6 bases, and 4 bases had no gene match. For the CDR3, the DNA is TGTGCCAGCAGCCCCGGGACTAGCGGCACAGATACGCAGTATTTT. Its translation is CASSPGTSGTDTQYF.

The CDR3 sequence is CASSYSREEAFF. The CDR3 DNA sequence: TGTGCCAGCAGTTACTCGAGGGAGGAAGCTTTCTTT. The chain carries TRBV6-5 and TRBJ1-1; no clear D gene. Germline V gene data show CDR1 as MNHEY and CDR2 as SVGAGI. The CDR3 consists of 12 residues. V lost 0 bases, J lost 8 bases, and 7 bases lay in between.

The genes are TRBV10-2 and TRBJ1-1; the D gene is possibly TRBD1 (6 bases). V gave up 3 bases and J gave up 11 bases, with 13 bases separating them. Germline V gene lookup returns CDR1 WSHSY and CDR2 SAAADI. The CDR3 consists of 12 residues. The CDR3 is CASSEFGGAAFF. For the CDR3, the DNA is TGCGCCAGCAGTGAATTCGGGGGGGCGGCTTTCTTT.

This chain uses TRBV4-1 with TRBJ1-2, with unresolved D. Trimming removed 0 bases from V and 7 bases from J, with 15 bases in between. CDR1 is MGHRA, CDR2 YSYEKL, per germline. The length of the CDR3 is 15 residues. CDR3 nucleotides: TGCGCCAGCAGCCAAGATCCAGTGACTGCCCTTGGCTACACCTTC. Residues: CASSQDPVTALGYTF.

The chain employs TRBV11-2 and TRBJ1-3, with 9 bases matching TRBD1. Germline CDR1 reads SGHAT; CDR2 reads FQNNGV. This CDR3 contains 13 residues. V trimming: 3 bases; J trimming: 8 bases; junction bases outside the gene matches: 2. Here the CDR3 reads CASSFDRGDTIYF. CDR3 nucleotide sequence: TGTGCCAGCAGCTTTGACAGGGGGGACACCATATATTTT.

The chain has TRBV9 and TRBJ1-6; D is perhaps TRBD1 (5 bases). The V and J ends lost 5 bases and 5 bases respectively, with 14 bases between them. Per germline, CDR1 SGDLS and CDR2 YYNGEE. The CDR3 has 15 amino acids. The CDR3, as DNA: TGTGCCAGCAGTCAGGGAACTCCCAATAATTCACCCCTCCACTTT. It codes for CASSQGTPNNSPLHF. Combining the CDR3 with reference TRBV9 and TRBJ1-6 gives the whole variable domain DSGVTQTPKHLITATGQRVTLRCSPRSGDLSVYWYQQSLDQGLQFLIQYYNGEERAKGNILERFSAQQFPDLHSELNLSSLELGDSALYFCASSQGTPNNSPLHFGNGTRLTVT.

The chain combines TRBV11-2 with TRBJ1-4; D is undetermined. V lost 1 base to trimming and J lost 8 bases, with 8 bases between them. The CDR3 loop spans 13 amino acids. The germline V gene has CDR1 SGHAT and CDR2 FQNNGV. The CDR3 loop reads CASSLVLWEKLFF. CDR3 DNA: TGTGCCAGCAGCTTAGTTTTGTGGGAAAAACTGTTTTTT.

The chain has TRBV21-1 and TRBJ1-1. TRBV21-1 is a pseudogene segment. There are 16 residues in the CDR3. The CDR3 region is CASSKKFPNLNTEAFF. The CDR3 DNA reads as TGTGCCAGCAGCAAGAAATTTCCGAACTTGAACACTGAAGCTTTCTTT.

The CDR3 here is CASSLGTSANYGYTF. DNA of the CDR3: TGTGCCAGCAGCTTAGGTACCTCGGCTAACTATGGCTACACCTTC. This rearrangement joins TRBV7-2 to TRBJ1-2; unclear D gene. Germline V gives CDR1 SGHTA, CDR2 FQGNSA. The CDR3 sequence is 15 residues long. The V end lost 1 base, the J end lost 0 bases, and 9 bases lay between the germline ends.

V is TRBV2 and J is TRBJ2-4; 9 nucleotides line up with TRBD1. Unmatched junction bases numbered 6, after V lost 6 bases and J lost 0 bases. CDR3 length equals 16 residues. CDR1 is SNHLY, CDR2 FYNNEI, per germline. CDR3 region: CASRPGQGVAKNIQYF. The CDR3 DNA reads TGTGCCAGCAGACCGGGACAGGGAGTAGCCAAAAACATTCAGTACTTC.

This chain uses TRBV6-5 with TRBJ1-5, with D unclear. Germline CDR1 MNHEY, CDR2 SVGAGI. The CDR3 runs 14 residues. Trimming removed 2 bases from V and 2 bases from J, with 7 bases in between. The CDR3 DNA is TGTGCCAGCAGTTACGGGAGGGGCAATCAGCCCCAGCATTTT. Translated, it gives CASSYGRGNQPQHF.

V gene TRBV2 combines with J gene TRBJ1-5; a possible D gene is TRBD1 (5 bases). V was trimmed by 2 bases and J by 11 bases, leaving 10 bases between them. The CDR3 sequence is 12 residues long. Per the germline V gene, CDR1 is SNHLY and CDR2 is FYNNEI. The CDR3 DNA reads as TGTGCCAGCAGTGAATTGGGGGTGTCCCAGCATTTT. Translation: CASSELGVSQHF.

Points on this clone: The sample carries other DNA sequences with the same CDR3. This chain uses TRBV12-5 with TRBJ2-5, with 9 bases matching TRBD1. The CDR3 is made up of 15 amino acids. Germline values: CDR1 LGHNT, CDR2 FRNRAP. V was clipped by 5 bases and J by 5 bases; unmatched bases: 9. CDR3 bases: TGTGCTAGTGGTCTCGGACAGGGGCTTGGTGAGACCCAGTACTTC. Amino acid sequence: CASGLGQGLGETQYF.

The chain links TRBV5-1 to TRBJ1-2; possibly TRBD1 for D (6 bases). The CDR3 runs to 15 residues. V was pared by 4 bases and J by 4 bases, with 17 bases between. CDR1 is SGHRS, CDR2 YFSETQ, per germline. CDR3 region: CASSPGWGRSYGYTF. The CDR3 DNA reads TGCGCCAGCAGCCCGGGGTGGGGGCGATCCTATGGCTACACCTTC.

The rearrangement joins TRBV9 to TRBJ1-4; D remains ambiguous. V lost 0 bases and J lost 3, with 9 bases in between. This CDR3 spans 15 amino acids. Germline V gene data show CDR1 as SGDLS and CDR2 as YYNGEE. The CDR3 is CASSVAAGANEKLFF. CDR3 nucleotide sequence: TGTGCCAGCAGCGTAGCGGCCGGAGCTAATGAAAAACTGTTTTTT. The whole variable domain, remainder taken from reference TRBV9 and TRBJ1-4, is DSGVTQTPKHLITATGQRVTLRCSPRSGDLSVYWYQQSLDQGLQFLIQYYNGEERAKGNILERFSAQQFPDLHSELNLSSLELGDSALYFCASSVAAGANEKLFFGSGTQLSVL.

This chain links TRBV13 with TRBJ2-5; D might be TRBD2 (5 bases). This CDR3 is 14 amino acids long. Germline V lookup: CDR1 PRHDT, CDR2 FYEKMQ (reference sequence). V was cut by 4 bases and J by 5 bases, with 14 bases left in between. CDR3 DNA: TGTGCCAGCAGCTCGGATTGGGAGCTGGAGACCCAGTACTTC. This sequence encodes CASSSDWELETQYF.

A word on this clone: The sample contains more than one DNA sequence encoding this CDR3. The rearrangement joins TRBV7-9 to TRBJ1-2, with D possibly being TRBD1 (5 bases). Germline-derived CDR1 and CDR2 are SEHNR and FQNEAQ (reference sequence). With 5 bases removed from V and 8 bases from J, the gap between germline ends came to 21 bases. The CDR3 loop spans 15 amino acids. The CDR3 nucleotides are TGTGCCAGCAGCCATAATCCATTGAGGGGTCTGGGCTACACCTTC. Translated, it gives CASSHNPLRGLGYTF.